The entry that follows covers one TCR beta chain sequence. Measured with immunoSEQ multiplex PCR; TCRdb has only the in-frame clones, and not every one. The table has approximately 4,500 clones, less than 85% seen once. This sample was included in a study of hypomethylating agent response in myelodysplastic syndrome. Germline V gene data show CDR1 as KGHSY and CDR2 as FQNENV. This CDR3 contains 14 residues. V dropped 2 bases and J dropped 4 bases, with 11 bases sitting between them. This clonotype was obtained from a human donor with myelodysplastic syndrome. The V gene is TRBV16, the J gene TRBJ1-2; perhaps TRBD1 as D (5 bases). The material was bone marrow, obtained before or after starting hypomethylating agent treatment for myelodysplastic syndrome (not recorded which). The CDR3 loop is CASSQAGRIYGYTF. CDR3 coding DNA: TGTGCCAGCAGCCAAGCGGGACGGATCTATGGCTACACCTTC.